Sequencing of this T cell receptor beta chain was carried out in a study of OX40 agonist ivuxolimab in advanced cancers. Study at large: Ivuxolimab, which patients received intravenously every 2 weeks, was dosed at 0.01 to 10 mg/kg.

Libraries were prepared by immunoSEQ multiplex PCR; TCRdb keeps only in-frame clonotypes and omits some of them. The sample holds tens of thousands of clones, about 91% seen once. Worth noting for this clone: Its matching antigen is unknown.

Study outcomes and limitations: Fewer expanded clones were found on average in CD4+ than in CD8+ T cells. At 0.1-3.0 mg/kg, partial responders had clonal expansion among the lowest observed.

At cycle 4 day 1, cycle 7 day 1, and baseline, blood was sampled. The sequences come from CD4+ or CD8+ T cells sorted from blood, collected in a trial of the OX40 agonist ivuxolimab. The TCR originated in an adult with an advanced solid tumor such as melanoma, head and neck, liver or kidney cancer.

CDR3 DNA: TGTGCCAGCAGTTTCGGTCAGGGAAACACCGGGGAGCTGTTTTTT. This codes for CASSFGQGNTGELFF. J is TRBJ2-2 and V is TRBV27; D might be TRBD1 (5 bases). Germline values: CDR1 MNHEY, CDR2 SMNVEV (reference sequence). CDR3 length: 15 amino acids. Trimming shortened V by 3 bases and J by 2 bases, and 10 bases separated the two germline ends.